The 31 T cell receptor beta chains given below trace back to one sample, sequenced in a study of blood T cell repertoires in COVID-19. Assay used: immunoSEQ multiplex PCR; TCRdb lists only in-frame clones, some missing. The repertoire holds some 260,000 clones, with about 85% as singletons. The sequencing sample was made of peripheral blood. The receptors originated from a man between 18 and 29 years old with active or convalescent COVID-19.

This chain's CDR3 is CASSHTVDYGYTF. CDR3 in DNA: TGTGCCAGCAGCCATACAGTAGACTATGGCTACACCTTC. V gene TRBV6-5 combines with J gene TRBJ1-2; the D is unclear. The V gene lost 6 bases and the J gene lost 3 bases, with 11 bases spanning the gap. From germline, CDR1 is MNHEY and CDR2 SVGAGI. This CDR3 contains 13 residues.

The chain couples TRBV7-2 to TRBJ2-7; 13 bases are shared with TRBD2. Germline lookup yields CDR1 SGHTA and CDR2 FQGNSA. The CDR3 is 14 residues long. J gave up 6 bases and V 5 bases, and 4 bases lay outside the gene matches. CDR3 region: CASSKGTSGTEQYF. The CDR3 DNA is TGTGCCAGCAGCAAAGGGACTAGCGGGACCGAGCAGTACTTC.

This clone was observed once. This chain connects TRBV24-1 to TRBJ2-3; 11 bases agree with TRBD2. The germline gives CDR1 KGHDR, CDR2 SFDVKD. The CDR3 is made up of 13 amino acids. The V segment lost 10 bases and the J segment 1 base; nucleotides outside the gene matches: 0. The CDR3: CATSGGGTDTQYF. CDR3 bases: TGTGCCACTAGCGGGGGGGGCACAGATACGCAGTATTTT.

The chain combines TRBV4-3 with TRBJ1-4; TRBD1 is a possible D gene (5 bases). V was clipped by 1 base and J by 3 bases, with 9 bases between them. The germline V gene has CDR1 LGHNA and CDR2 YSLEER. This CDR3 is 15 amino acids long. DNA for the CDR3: TGCGCCAGCAGCCAAGTCAGGGCGGCTAATGAAAAACTGTTTTTT. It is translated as CASSQVRAANEKLFF.

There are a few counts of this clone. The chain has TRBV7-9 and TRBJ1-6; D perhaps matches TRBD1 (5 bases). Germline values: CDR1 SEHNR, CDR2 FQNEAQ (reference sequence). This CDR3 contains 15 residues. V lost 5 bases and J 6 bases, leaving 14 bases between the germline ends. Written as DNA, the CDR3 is TGTGCCAGCAGCGCCGGGACTCAGGGTAATTCACCCCTCCACTTT. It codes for CASSAGTQGNSPLHF.

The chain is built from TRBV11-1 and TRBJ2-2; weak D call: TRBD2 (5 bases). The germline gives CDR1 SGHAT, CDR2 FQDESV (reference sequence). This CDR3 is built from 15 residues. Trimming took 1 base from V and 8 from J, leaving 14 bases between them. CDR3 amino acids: CASSLVALAGGELFF. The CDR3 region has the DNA TGTGCCAGCAGCTTAGTTGCTCTAGCAGGAGGGGAGCTGTTTTTT.

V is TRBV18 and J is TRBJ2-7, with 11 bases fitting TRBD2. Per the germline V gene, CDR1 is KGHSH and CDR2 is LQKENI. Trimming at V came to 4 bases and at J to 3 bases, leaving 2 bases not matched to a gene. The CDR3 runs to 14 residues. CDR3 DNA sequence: TGTGCCAGCTCACAGGGGACTAGCGGCTACGAGCAGTACTTC. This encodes CASSQGTSGYEQYF.

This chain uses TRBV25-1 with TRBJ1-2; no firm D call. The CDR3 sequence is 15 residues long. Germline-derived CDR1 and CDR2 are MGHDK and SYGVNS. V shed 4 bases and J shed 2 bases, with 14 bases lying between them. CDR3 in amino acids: CASSGRVSSNYGYTF. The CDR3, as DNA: TGTGCCAGCAGTGGACGGGTATCCTCAAACTATGGCTACACCTTC.

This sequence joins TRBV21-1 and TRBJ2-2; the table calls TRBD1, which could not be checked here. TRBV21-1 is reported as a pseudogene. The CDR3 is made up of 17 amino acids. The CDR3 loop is CASSKSSGTGGTGELFF. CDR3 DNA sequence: TGTGCCAGCAGCAAATCCTCCGGGACAGGGGGGACCGGGGAGCTGTTTTTT.

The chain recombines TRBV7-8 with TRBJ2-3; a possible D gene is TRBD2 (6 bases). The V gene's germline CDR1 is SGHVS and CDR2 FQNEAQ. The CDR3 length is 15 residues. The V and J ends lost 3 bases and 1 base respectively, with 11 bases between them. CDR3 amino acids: CASSFGGKGTDTQYF. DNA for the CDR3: TGTGCCAGCAGCTTCGGCGGGAAGGGCACAGATACGCAGTATTTT.

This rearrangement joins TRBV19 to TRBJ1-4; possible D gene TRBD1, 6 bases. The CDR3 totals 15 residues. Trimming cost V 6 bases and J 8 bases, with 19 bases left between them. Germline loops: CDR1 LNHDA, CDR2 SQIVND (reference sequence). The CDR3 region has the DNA TGTGCCAGTAGAGGCCTGGACAGCCGGAAGGAAAAACTGTTTTTT. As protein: CASRGLDSRKEKLFF. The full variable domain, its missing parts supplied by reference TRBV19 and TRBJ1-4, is DGGITQSPKYLFRKEGQNVTLSCEQNLNHDAMYWYRQDPGQGLRLIYYSQIVNDFQKGDIAEGYSVSREKKESFPLTVTSAQKNPTAFYLCASRGLDSRKEKLFFGSGTQLSVL.

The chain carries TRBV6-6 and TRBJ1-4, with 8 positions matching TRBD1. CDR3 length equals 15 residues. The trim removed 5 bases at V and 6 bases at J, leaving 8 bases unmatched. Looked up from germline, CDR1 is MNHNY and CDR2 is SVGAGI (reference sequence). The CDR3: CASSQGARVYEKLFF. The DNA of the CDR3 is TGTGCCAGCAGTCAGGGGGCCAGGGTATATGAAAAACTGTTTTTT.

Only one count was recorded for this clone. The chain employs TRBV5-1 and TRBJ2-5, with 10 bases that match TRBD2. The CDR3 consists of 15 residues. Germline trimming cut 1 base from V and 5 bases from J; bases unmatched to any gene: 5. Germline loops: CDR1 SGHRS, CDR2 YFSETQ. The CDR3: CASSLLAGVPETQYF. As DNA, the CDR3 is TGCGCCAGCAGCTTGCTAGCGGGAGTACCCGAGACCCAGTACTTC.

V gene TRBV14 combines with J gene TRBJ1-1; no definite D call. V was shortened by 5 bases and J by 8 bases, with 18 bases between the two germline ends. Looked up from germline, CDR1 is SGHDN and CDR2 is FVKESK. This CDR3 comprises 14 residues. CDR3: CASSGLQSLTEAFF. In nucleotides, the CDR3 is TGTGCCAGCAGCGGCTTACAGAGCCTTACCGAAGCTTTCTTT. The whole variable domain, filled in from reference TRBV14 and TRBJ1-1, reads EAGVTQFPSHSVIEKGQTVTLRCDPISGHDNLYWYRRVMGKEIKFLLHFVKESKQDESGMPNNRFLAERTGGTYSTLKVQPAELEDSGVYFCASSGLQSLTEAFFGQGTRLTVV.

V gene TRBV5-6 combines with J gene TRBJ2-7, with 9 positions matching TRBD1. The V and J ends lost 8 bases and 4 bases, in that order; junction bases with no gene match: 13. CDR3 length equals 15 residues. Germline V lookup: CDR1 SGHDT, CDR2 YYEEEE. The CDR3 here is CASGTGSLLAYEQYF. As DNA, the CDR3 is TGTGCCAGTGGGACAGGGTCCCTCTTGGCATACGAGCAGTACTTC.

The CDR3 bases are TGCGCCAGCAGCTTGATAGGGGGCTCTACCGGGGAGCTGTTTTTT. Encoded protein: CASSLIGGSTGELFF. The J gene is TRBJ2-2, the V gene TRBV5-1; TRBD1 aligns across 7 bases. V lost 1 base and J lost 5; bases outside the gene matches: 5. CDR3 length: 15 amino acids. Germline CDR1 SGHRS, CDR2 YFSETQ.

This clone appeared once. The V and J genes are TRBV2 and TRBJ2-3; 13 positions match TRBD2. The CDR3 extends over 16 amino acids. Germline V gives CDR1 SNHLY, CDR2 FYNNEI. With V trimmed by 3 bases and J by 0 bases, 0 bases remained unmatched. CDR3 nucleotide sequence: TGTGCCAGCAGTGAGGGACTAGCGGGGAGCACAGATACGCAGTATTTT. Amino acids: CASSEGLAGSTDTQYF. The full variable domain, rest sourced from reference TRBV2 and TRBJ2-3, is EPEVTQTPSHQVTQMGQEVILRCVPISNHLYFYWYRQILGQKVEFLVSFYNNEISEKSEIFDDQFSVERPDGSNFTLKIRSTKLEDSAMYFCASSEGLAGSTDTQYFGPGTRLTVL.

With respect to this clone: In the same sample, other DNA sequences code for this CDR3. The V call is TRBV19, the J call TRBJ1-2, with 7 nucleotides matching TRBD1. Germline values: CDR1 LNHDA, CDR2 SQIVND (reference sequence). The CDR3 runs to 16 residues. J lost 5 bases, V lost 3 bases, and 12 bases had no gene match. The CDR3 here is CASSIVRAGGTYGYTF. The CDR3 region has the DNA TGTGCCAGTAGTATTGTAAGGGCAGGGGGAACGTATGGCTACACCTTC. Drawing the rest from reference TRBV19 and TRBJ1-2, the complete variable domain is DGGITQSPKYLFRKEGQNVTLSCEQNLNHDAMYWYRQDPGQGLRLIYYSQIVNDFQKGDIAEGYSVSREKKESFPLTVTSAQKNPTAFYLCASSIVRAGGTYGYTFGSGTRLTVV.

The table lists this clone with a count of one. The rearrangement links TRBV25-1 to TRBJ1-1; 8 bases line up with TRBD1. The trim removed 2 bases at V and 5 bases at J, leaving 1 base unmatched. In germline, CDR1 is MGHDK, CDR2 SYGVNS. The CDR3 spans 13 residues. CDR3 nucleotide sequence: TGTGCCAGCAGTGAAACAGGGGGGACTGAAGCTTTCTTT. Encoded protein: CASSETGGTEAFF. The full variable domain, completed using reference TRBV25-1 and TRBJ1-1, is EADIYQTPRYLVIGTGKKITLECSQTMGHDKMYWYQQDPGMELHLIHYSYGVNSTEKGDLSSESTVSRIRTEHFPLTLESARPSHTSQYLCASSETGGTEAFFGQGTRLTVV.

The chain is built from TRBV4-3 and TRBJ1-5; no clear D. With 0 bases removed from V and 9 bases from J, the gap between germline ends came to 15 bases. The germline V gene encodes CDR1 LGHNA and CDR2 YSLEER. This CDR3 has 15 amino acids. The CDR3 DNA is TGCGCCAGCAGCCAAGATTGGGAGGGAGGACGGCCCCAGCATTTT. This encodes CASSQDWEGGRPQHF.

The CDR3 region is CASTQRDREKLFF. In nucleotides, the CDR3 is TGTGCCAGTACCCAAAGGGACAGGGAAAAACTGTTTTTT. The chain has TRBV19 and TRBJ1-4; 8 bases map to TRBD1. The length of the CDR3 is 13 residues. The germline gives CDR1 LNHDA, CDR2 SQIVND (reference sequence). The ends lost 7 bases at V and 8 bases at J; junction bases unmatched: 6. Using reference TRBV19 and TRBJ1-4 for the parts outside the CDR3, the full variable domain is DGGITQSPKYLFRKEGQNVTLSCEQNLNHDAMYWYRQDPGQGLRLIYYSQIVNDFQKGDIAEGYSVSREKKESFPLTVTSAQKNPTAFYLCASTQRDREKLFFGSGTQLSVL.

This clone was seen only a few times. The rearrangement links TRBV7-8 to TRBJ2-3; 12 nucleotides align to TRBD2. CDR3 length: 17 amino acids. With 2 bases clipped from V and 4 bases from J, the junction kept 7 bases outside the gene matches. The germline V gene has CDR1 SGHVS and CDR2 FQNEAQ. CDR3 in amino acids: CASSLTASGRAADTQYF. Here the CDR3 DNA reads TGTGCCAGCAGCTTAACCGCTAGCGGGAGGGCCGCAGATACGCAGTATTTT.

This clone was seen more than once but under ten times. The CDR3 spells CASSTSGREYNEQFF. CDR3 nucleotides: TGTGCCAGCAGTACGAGCGGGAGGGAATACAATGAGCAGTTCTTC. The rearrangement joins TRBV9 to TRBJ2-1, with 10 bases identical to TRBD2. The CDR3 covers 15 residues. Per the germline V gene, CDR1 is SGDLS and CDR2 is YYNGEE. Trimming at V came to 5 bases and at J to 4 bases, leaving 6 bases not matched to a gene.

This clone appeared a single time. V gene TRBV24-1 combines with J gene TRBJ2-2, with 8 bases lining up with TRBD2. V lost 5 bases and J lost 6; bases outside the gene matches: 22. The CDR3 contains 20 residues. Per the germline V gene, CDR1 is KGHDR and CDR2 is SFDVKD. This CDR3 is CATSGIKGTKTSANPGELFF. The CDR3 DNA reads TGTGCCACCAGTGGAATCAAGGGCACCAAGACTAGCGCCAATCCCGGGGAGCTGTTTTTT.

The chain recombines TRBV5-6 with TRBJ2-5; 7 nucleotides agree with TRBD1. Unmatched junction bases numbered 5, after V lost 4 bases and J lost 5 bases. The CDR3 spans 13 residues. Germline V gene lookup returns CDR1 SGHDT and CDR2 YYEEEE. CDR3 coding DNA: TGTGCCAGCAGCATTACAGGGGTCGAGACCCAGTACTTC. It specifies CASSITGVETQYF.

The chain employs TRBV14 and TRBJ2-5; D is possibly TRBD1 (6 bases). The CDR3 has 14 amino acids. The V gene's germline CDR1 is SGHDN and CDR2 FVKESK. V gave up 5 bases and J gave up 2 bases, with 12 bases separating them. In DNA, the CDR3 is TGTGCCAGCAGCGCGCTTAGGGGGCAAGAGACCCAGTACTTC. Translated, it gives CASSALRGQETQYF.

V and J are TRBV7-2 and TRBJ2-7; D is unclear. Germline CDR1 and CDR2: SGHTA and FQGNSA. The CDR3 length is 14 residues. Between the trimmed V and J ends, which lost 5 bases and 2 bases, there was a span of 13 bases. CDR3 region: CASSPYSSAYEQYF. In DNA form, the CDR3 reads TGTGCCAGCAGCCCATACAGTAGTGCCTACGAGCAGTACTTC.

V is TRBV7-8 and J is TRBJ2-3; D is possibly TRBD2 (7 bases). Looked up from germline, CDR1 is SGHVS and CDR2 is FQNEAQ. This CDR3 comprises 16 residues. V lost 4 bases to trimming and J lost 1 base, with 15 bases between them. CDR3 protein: CASSSAPGGGTDTQYF. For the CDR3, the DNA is TGTGCCAGCAGCTCAGCCCCGGGGGGCGGCACAGATACGCAGTATTTT. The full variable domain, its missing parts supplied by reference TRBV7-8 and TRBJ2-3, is GAGVSQSPRYKVAKRGQDVALRCDPISGHVSLFWYQQALGQGPEFLTYFQNEAQLDKSGLPSDRFFAERPEGSVSTLKIQRTQQEDSAVYLCASSSAPGGGTDTQYFGPGTRLTVL.

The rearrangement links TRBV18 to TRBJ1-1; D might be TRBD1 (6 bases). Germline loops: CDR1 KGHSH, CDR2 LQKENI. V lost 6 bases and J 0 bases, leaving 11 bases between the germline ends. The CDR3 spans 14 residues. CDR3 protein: CASSGQNMNTEAFF. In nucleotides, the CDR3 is TGTGCCAGCTCGGGACAAAACATGAACACTGAAGCTTTCTTT.

This chain's CDR3 is CSVWGVGTDTQYF. In DNA form, the CDR3 reads TGCAGCGTTTGGGGAGTGGGCACAGATACGCAGTATTTT. This chain joins TRBV29-1 and TRBJ2-3; possible D gene TRBD2, 5 bases. Germline CDR1 SQVTM, CDR2 ANQGSEA. V lost 5 bases, J lost 1 base, and 10 bases lay in between. The length of the CDR3 is 13 residues.

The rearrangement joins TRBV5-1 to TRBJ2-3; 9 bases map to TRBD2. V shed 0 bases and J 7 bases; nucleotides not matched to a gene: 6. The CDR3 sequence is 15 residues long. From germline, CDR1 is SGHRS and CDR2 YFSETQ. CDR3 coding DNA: TGCGCCAGCAGCTTGGGTAGCGGGGGCGGGAATACGCAGTATTTT. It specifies CASSLGSGGGNTQYF.